Below are 14 T cell receptor beta chains sequenced from a single sample in a study of T cells in Graves' hyperthyroidism and ophthalmopathy. Amplification yielded TCR beta CDR3 regions, with RNA transcripts as the source. A first-round RT-PCR of the TCR CDR3 used the HTBI primer set. TCRdb re-called the multiplex PCR reads with MiXCR, one entry per CDR3 protein. The sample holds about 580,000 distinct CDR3 sequences, 14% seen once. Sequencing used blood. Receptors were obtained from a woman aged 30 to 39 with Graves' hyperthyroidism that later progressed to Graves' ophthalmopathy.

This clonotype was counted many times. The rearrangement joins TRBV12-3 or TRBV12-4 to TRBJ2-1; possible D gene TRBD2, 6 bases. The CDR3 consists of 14 residues. The V gene lost 7 bases and the J gene lost 1 base, with 11 bases spanning the gap. CDR3 residues: CASISGVSYNEQFF. In nucleotides, the CDR3 is TGTGCCAGCATCTCGGGAGTATCCTACAATGAGCAGTTCTTC.

This clonotype was recorded many times. The rearrangement links TRBV6-1 to TRBJ1-1; tentative D call: TRBD1 (5 bases). The CDR3 is 14 amino acids. Trimming cost V 4 bases and J 3 bases, with 12 bases left between them. CDR1 is MNHNS, CDR2 SASEGT, per germline. In DNA form, the CDR3 reads TGTGCCAGCAGTGGACTCCTAGGGGACACTGAAGCTTTCTTT. Encoded protein: CASSGLLGDTEAFF.

This chain connects TRBV2 to TRBJ1-2; D is ambiguous. In germline, CDR1 is SNHLY, CDR2 FYNNEI. The V end was cut by 6 bases, the J end by 8 bases, with 13 bases between. The CDR3 sequence is 12 residues long. The CDR3 sequence: CASRVGSEGYTF. CDR3 DNA sequence: TGTGCCAGCAGGGTTGGATCCGAGGGCTACACCTTC.

There are many counts of this clonotype. V is TRBV5-8 and J is TRBJ1-3; D remains unclear. The CDR3 consists of 14 residues. Deletions cut 0 bases from V and 4 bases from J, with 8 bases between. Germline values: CDR1 SGHTS, CDR2 YDEGEE. CDR3 sequence reads: CASSLAGAGNTIYF. The CDR3 bases are TGTGCCAGCAGCTTGGCGGGTGCCGGAAACACCATATATTTT. Looking up the rest from reference TRBV5-8 and TRBJ1-3 gives the full variable domain: EAGVTQSPTHLIKTRGQQATLRCSPISGHTSVYWYQQALGLGLQFLLWYDEGEERNRGNFPPRFSGRQFPNYSSELNVNALELEDSALYLCASSLAGAGNTIYFGEGSWLTVV.

This clonotype was seen many times. The gene calls are TRBV4-3 and TRBJ1-1; D might be TRBD1 (5 bases). Germline lookup yields CDR1 LGHNA and CDR2 YSLEER. Trimming shortened V by 4 bases and J by 5 bases, and 20 bases separated the two germline ends. The CDR3 length is 16 residues. This CDR3 is CASSPRTDSLRTEAFF. The CDR3 nucleotides are TGCGCCAGCAGCCCTCGGACCGACAGTCTGAGAACTGAAGCTTTCTTT.

The V and J genes are TRBV20-1 and TRBJ2-7; 9 positions match TRBD2. The V gene's germline CDR1 is DFQATT and CDR2 SNEGSKA (reference sequence). V shed 6 bases and J 0 bases; nucleotides not matched to a gene: 6. This CDR3 contains 14 residues. The CDR3 nucleotides read TGCAGTGCGGGCAGCGGGGGGTCCTCCTACGAGCAGTACTTC. This codes for CSAGSGGSSYEQYF.

In this sample, this clonotype turned up many times. J is TRBJ2-3 and V is TRBV12-3 or TRBV12-4, with D unresolved. The CDR3 consists of 15 residues. Trimming took off 2 bases at V and 4 bases at J, with 13 bases between the two ends. The CDR3 is CASSLTPPFSDTQYF. The DNA for the CDR3 is TGTGCCAGCAGTTTAACCCCCCCCTTTTCAGATACGCAGTATTTT.

This clonotype was detected a few times. The V and J genes are TRBV7-3 and TRBJ1-6, with D unresolved. Germline values: CDR1 SGHTA, CDR2 FQGTGA. This CDR3 comprises 14 residues. The V end lost 3 bases, the J end lost 8 bases, and 11 bases lay between the germline ends. As DNA, the CDR3 is TGTGCCAGCAGCTTCGGCAACACGGATTCACCCCTCCACTTT. This translates into CASSFGNTDSPLHF.

This chain joins TRBV10-2 and TRBJ1-6, with D unclear. CDR1 WSHSY and CDR2 SAAADI come from the germline V gene. This CDR3 comprises 18 residues. Trimming pared 3 bases from V and 9 bases from J, leaving 24 bases between. The CDR3 sequence: CASSEGQQVPLGSSPLHF. The DNA of the CDR3 is TGCGCCAGCAGTGAAGGGCAGCAGGTCCCTCTGGGTAGTTCACCCCTCCACTTT.

There are many counts of this clonotype. J is TRBJ2-3 and V is TRBV20-1; D gene unclear. The CDR3 extends over 15 amino acids. V was shortened by 0 bases and J by 3 bases, with 13 bases between the two germline ends. Germline-derived CDR1 and CDR2 are DFQATT and SNEGSKA (reference sequence). The CDR3 DNA sequence: TGCAGTGCTAGAGACAGGTCCCTTGGTACAGATACGCAGTATTTT. Residues: CSARDRSLGTDTQYF.

The chain is built from TRBV2 and TRBJ1-2, with 10 bases aligning to TRBD1. This CDR3 contains 15 residues. The germline V gene encodes CDR1 SNHLY and CDR2 FYNNEI. Germline trimming cut 5 bases from V and 2 bases from J; bases unmatched to any gene: 5. The CDR3 loop reads CASSTGTGVNYGYTF. CDR3 in DNA: TGTGCCAGCAGTACCGGGACAGGGGTAAACTATGGCTACACCTTC. Combining the CDR3 with reference TRBV2 and TRBJ1-2 gives the whole variable domain EPEVTQTPSHQVTQMGQEVILRCVPISNHLYFYWYRQILGQKVEFLVSFYNNEISEKSEIFDDQFSVERPDGSNFTLKIRSTKLEDSAMYFCASSTGTGVNYGYTFGSGTRLTVV.

The chain links TRBV7-9 to TRBJ2-2; possibly TRBD1 for D (6 bases). V lost 3 bases to trimming and J lost 0 bases, with 14 bases between them. The CDR3 is 17 residues long. Germline-derived CDR1 and CDR2 are SEHNR and FQNEAQ (reference sequence). The CDR3 DNA reads as TGTGCCAGCAGCTTGGGGCCACAGGGTCCGAACACCGGGGAGCTGTTTTTT. Translating gives CASSLGPQGPNTGELFF.

Ten or more counts support this clonotype. The rearrangement links TRBV7-9 to TRBJ2-5; TRBD2 aligns across 8 bases. Trimming cost V 5 bases and J 5 bases; bases outside gene matches: 13. Germline lookup yields CDR1 SEHNR and CDR2 FQNEAQ (reference sequence). There are 16 residues in the CDR3. CDR3 in amino acids: CASSSRLAPGGETQYF. DNA of the CDR3: TGTGCCAGCAGCAGCCGACTAGCGCCTGGGGGGGAGACCCAGTACTTC.

In this sample, this clonotype turned up many times. The chain is built from TRBV28 and TRBJ2-5; possibly TRBD1 for D (5 bases). Per the germline V gene, CDR1 is MDHEN and CDR2 is SYDVKM. V was trimmed by 1 base and J by 4 bases, leaving 7 bases between them. This CDR3 is built from 13 residues. The CDR3 DNA sequence: TGTGCCAGCAGTTTATCACAGGCAGAGACCCAGTACTTC. Residues: CASSLSQAETQYF.